This TCR beta chain emerged from a study of T cell repertoires in cytomegalovirus infection. On the study more broadly: In the study, CMV epitopes included recently identified HLA-C-restricted and well-studied HLA-B-restricted ones.

Overall study findings and caveats: In two of eight donors, the top clonotype was HLA-C-restricted CMV-specific.

Comments on this clonotype: The antigen is unknown.

This CDR3 has 16 amino acids. J was trimmed by 2 bases and V by 4 bases; bases with no gene match: 12. The germline V gene encodes CDR1 SGHDT and CDR2 YYEEEE. In TCRdb, the reads were re-called with MiXCR into one record per CDR3 protein. The top ten clones hold about 41% of a sample with about 470,000 distinct CDR3 sequences, about 39% of them seen once. The V call is TRBV5-6, the J call TRBJ2-7, with 7 nucleotides matching TRBD1. The specimen comprised cultured PBMCs, sampled from culture after CMV antigen stimulation. The receptor comes from a human donor in good health (CMV status not recorded). Some clones in this sample may be carry-over from other donors' samples. The CDR3 nucleotides are TGTGCCAGCAGCCCTAGGGTTCGGACAGGTCCCTACGAGCAGTACTTC. As protein: CASSPRVRTGPYEQYF.